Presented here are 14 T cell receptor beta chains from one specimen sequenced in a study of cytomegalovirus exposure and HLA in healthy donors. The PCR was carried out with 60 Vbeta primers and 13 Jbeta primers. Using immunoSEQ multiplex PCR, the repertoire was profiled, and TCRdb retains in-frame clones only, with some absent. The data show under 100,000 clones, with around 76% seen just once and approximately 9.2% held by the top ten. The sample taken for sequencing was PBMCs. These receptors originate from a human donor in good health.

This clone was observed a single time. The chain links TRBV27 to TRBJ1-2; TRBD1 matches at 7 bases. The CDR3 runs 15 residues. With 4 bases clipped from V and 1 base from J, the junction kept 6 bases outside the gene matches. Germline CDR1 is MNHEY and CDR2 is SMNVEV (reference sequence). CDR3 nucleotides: TGTGCCAGCAGTTCGGGACAGCTCCATAACTATGGCTACACCTTC. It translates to CASSSGQLHNYGYTF.

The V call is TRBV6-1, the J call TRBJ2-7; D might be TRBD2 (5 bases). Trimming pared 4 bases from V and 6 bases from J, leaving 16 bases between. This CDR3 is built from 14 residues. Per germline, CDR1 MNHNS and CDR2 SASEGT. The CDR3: CASSGIGASGEQYF. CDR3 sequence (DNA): TGTGCCAGCAGTGGAATTGGTGCGAGCGGCGAGCAGTACTTC.

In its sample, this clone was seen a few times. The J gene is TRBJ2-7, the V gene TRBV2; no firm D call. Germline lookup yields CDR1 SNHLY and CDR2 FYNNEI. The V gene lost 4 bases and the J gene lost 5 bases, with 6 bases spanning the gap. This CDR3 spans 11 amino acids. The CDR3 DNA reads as TGTGCCAGCAGTGGTTCTCACGAGCAGTACTTC. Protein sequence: CASSGSHEQYF.

CDR3 bases: TGTGCCAGCTCACCACAACAGGACATGAACACTGAAGCTTTCTTT. As protein: CASSPQQDMNTEAFF. The chain uses TRBV18 and TRBJ1-1; perhaps TRBD1 as D (5 bases). Trimming left V 1 base short and J 0 bases short, with 9 bases between. The CDR3 is made up of 15 amino acids. CDR1 KGHSH and CDR2 LQKENI come from the germline V gene.

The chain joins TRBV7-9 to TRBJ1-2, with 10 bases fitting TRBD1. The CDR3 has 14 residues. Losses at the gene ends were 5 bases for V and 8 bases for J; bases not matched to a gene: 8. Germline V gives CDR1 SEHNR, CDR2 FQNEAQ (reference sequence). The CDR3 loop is CASSKGQGLGGYTF. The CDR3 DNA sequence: TGTGCCAGCAGCAAGGGACAGGGGCTCGGGGGCTACACCTTC.

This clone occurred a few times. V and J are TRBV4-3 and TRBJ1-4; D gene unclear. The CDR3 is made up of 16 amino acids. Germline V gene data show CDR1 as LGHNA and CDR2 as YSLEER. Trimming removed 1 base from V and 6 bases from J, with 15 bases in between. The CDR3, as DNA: TGCGCCAGCAGCCAAGGGACGCTGGGGAGCCATGAAAAACTGTTTTTT. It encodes CASSQGTLGSHEKLFF.

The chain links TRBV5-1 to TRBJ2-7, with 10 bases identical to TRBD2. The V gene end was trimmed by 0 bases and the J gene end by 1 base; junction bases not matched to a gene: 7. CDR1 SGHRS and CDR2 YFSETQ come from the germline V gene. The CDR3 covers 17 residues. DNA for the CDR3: TGCGCCAGCAGCTTGGAGGCTAGCGGGGGTAGGTCCTACGAGCAGTACTTC. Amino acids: CASSLEASGGRSYEQYF. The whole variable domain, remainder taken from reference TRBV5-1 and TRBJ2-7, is KAGVTQTPRYLIKTRGQQVTLSCSPISGHRSVSWYQQTPGQGLQFLFEYFSETQRNKGNFPGRFSGRQFSNSRSEMNVSTLELGDSALYLCASSLEASGGRSYEQYFGPGTRLTVT.

The CDR3 DNA is TGTGCCTGGACCCCCGACAGGGGGTATGGAGGCTACACCTTC. Its protein is CAWTPDRGYGGYTF. The chain couples TRBV30 to TRBJ1-2; 9 positions match TRBD1. The CDR3 sequence is 14 residues long. In germline, CDR1 is GTSNPN, CDR2 SVGIG (reference sequence). Losses at the gene ends were 4 bases for V and 8 bases for J; bases not matched to a gene: 11.

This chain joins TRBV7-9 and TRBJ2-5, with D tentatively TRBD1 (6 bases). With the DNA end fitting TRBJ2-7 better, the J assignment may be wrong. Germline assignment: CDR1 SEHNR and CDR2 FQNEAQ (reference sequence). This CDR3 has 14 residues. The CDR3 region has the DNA TGTGCCAGCAGCTCACAGGGTGACTCCTACGAGCAGTACTTC. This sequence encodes CASSSQGDSYEQYF.

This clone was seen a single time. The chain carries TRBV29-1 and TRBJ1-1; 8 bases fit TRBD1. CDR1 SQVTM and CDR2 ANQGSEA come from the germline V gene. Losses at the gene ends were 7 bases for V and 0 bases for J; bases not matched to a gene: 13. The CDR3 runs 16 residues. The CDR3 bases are TGCAGCGCCCTGGGAGGCCGACAGGGGATGAACACTGAAGCTTTCTTT. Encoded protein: CSALGGRQGMNTEAFF.

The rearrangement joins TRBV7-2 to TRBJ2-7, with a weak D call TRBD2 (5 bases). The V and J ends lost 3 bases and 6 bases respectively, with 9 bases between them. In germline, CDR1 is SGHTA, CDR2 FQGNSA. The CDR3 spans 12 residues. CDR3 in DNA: TGTGCCAGCAGCTTTTCGGGGTTCGAGCAGTACTTC. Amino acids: CASSFSGFEQYF.

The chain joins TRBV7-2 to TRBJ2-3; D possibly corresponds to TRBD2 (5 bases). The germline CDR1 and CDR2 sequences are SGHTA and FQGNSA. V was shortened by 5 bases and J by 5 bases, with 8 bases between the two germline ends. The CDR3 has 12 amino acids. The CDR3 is CASSAGIDTQYF. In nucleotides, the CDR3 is TGTGCCAGCAGCGCCGGGATAGATACGCAGTATTTT.

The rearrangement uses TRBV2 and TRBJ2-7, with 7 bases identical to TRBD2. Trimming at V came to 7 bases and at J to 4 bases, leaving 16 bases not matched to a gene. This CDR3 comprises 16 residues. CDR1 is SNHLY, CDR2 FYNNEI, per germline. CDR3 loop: CASIRPSAGVQYEQYF. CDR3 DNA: TGTGCCAGCATACGACCTTCTGCGGGGGTTCAATACGAGCAGTACTTC.

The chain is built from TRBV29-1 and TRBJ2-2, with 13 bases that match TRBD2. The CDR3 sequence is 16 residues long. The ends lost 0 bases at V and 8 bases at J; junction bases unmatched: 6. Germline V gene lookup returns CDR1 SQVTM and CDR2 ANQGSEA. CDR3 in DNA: TGCAGCGTTGAAGACCCGGGACTAGCGGGGAGGGGGGAGCTGTTTTTT. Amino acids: CSVEDPGLAGRGELFF.